What follows describes a single T cell receptor (beta chain). Its antigen is currently unknown. The data stem from a study of a mutant IDH1 vaccine in newly diagnosed glioma. Across the whole study: Previous care, which was radiotherapy, temozolomide, or both, most often involved both.

TCRdb's copy holds only in-frame clones and misses some; the assay was immunoSEQ multiplex PCR. The sample includes roughly 76,000 clones, 85% seen only once; the top ten take roughly 2%. Time point of the sample: week 23, last vaccination. Every vaccine dose comprised 300 ug of mutant IDH1 20-mer peptide plus topical imiquimod. General observations from the study: Among all patients, vaccine-induced immune responses occurred in around 93%.

In germline, CDR1 is SGHTA, CDR2 FQGNSA. The CDR3 totals 13 residues. Trimming took off 3 bases at V and 6 bases at J, with 8 bases between the two ends. The chain joins TRBV7-2 to TRBJ1-4; no firm D call. The source of this sequence is a man aged 30 to 39 with glioma. Some clones in this sample may be carry-over from other donors' samples. Sample: PBMCs, taken from a glioma patient whose treatment included an IDH1 peptide vaccine. CDR3 nucleotides: TGTGCCAGCAGCTTGAGGGTTGATGAAAAACTGTTTTTT. As protein: CASSLRVDEKLFF.